This T cell receptor beta chain appears in the sequencing data of a study of cytomegalovirus exposure and HLA in healthy donors (dated by TCRdb to 2016 to 2017). A note on the overall study: According to an earlier analysis of 587 of the donors, about 179 million T cells yielded roughly 110 million unique TCR beta sequences and around 300 Gb of sequence data. About 280 gigabases of sequencing data and 70 million to 100 million unique TCR sequences made up an early release that covered roughly 670 HLA-typed donors. Of the roughly 390 genotyped donors, 75% to 85% were placed in the genetic ancestry cluster associated with self-reported Caucasian donors. The study was designed to test whether signatures of past pathogen exposure could be identified by cataloging public T cell receptors. The T cell repertoires of 666 subjects were profiled by immunosequencing and related to cytomegalovirus serostatus. Along with the approximately 620-subject first cohort, a separate validation cohort of around 120 different subjects was used. High-throughput TCR immunosequencing, statistical association of individual TCRs with disease status, and machine learning were combined to predict cytomegalovirus infection status. To study patterns of TCR occurrence, a later analysis re-analyzed previously published TCR beta repertoires from 550 to 800 donors and added high-resolution HLA genotyping. The later analysis used no new phenotypic data to find candidate immune exposures, relying instead on TCR beta sequences and their occurrence across donors. An earlier analysis of several hundred of the donors applied high-throughput TCR beta sequencing to assess whether each TCR beta V gene segment acted as functional or pseudogenic. Donor age, sex, ethnicity and CMV serostatus were collected together with the repertoire data. A later genetic analysis took genome-wide SNP genotypes for about three fifths of the roughly 700 donors and used that subset as a discovery cohort. All discovery cohort repertoires had been generated using a single sequencing platform. HLA typing included class I and class II loci at four-digit resolution. The number of typed donors differed by locus: about 629-630 for A, B, C, DRB1 and DQB1; some 500 for DQA1; around 580 for DPA1; and roughly 470 for DPB1. A handful of DR-DQ haplotypes were treated as single units for association and clustering because of strong linkage in the cohort. Among about 410 genotyped donors of the cohort, an average of roughly 230,000 unique TCR beta nucleotide sequences was sequenced per donor, of which approximately 18% were non-productive. Overall results and qualifications from the work: Because counts were too low, about 18 rarely observed V segments, including chromosome 9 orphons, were excluded from the earlier analysis of under 650 of the donors. The presence/absence analyses assumed that sequencing depth was roughly uniform across donors, and that assumption may not be true. When HLA alleles, especially DR and DQ, strongly co-occurred, TCR associations were difficult to assign to individual alleles. The sequencing pipeline was judged likely to have produced a cluster of highly shared sequence variants as a technical artifact. A further reported finding was that TCR beta sequences accurately predicted the HLA-A and HLA-B alleles for most subjects in the first cohort. A total of 150 to 200 TCR beta chains were listed by the study as associated with cytomegalovirus. In vitro tests confirmed that a few of the cytomegalovirus-associated TCR beta chains recognize cytomegalovirus antigens. Compared with equally common non-associated chains, HLA-associated TCR beta chains in a later analysis were more clonally expanded and had lower generation probabilities. A later analysis associated 15,000 to 20,000 TCR beta sequences with specific HLA alleles at a false discovery rate of 0.05. It was suggested by the authors that the approach could potentially be generalized to other disease states and immunological phenotypes. Immune exposure information for the cohort was limited to CMV serostatus. Correlated functional status among segregating V segments might be attributable to linkage disequilibrium, but an unknown experimental factor could not be ruled out. In a later genetic analysis, fewer N-insertions in productive TCRs were reported among donors in an Asian-associated ancestry cluster than the approximately 710-donor mean. In a later genetic analysis, a missense DCLRE1C variant was associated with V-gene and J-gene trimming of TCR beta chains, and the association was replicated in an independent cohort. Across donors, most TCR sequences were observed very rarely, whereas some public TCRs were present in many individuals. A later analysis found that most CMV-associated TCR beta chains appeared HLA-restricted, with HLA associations seemingly driven largely by CMV exposure. Several of the top co-occurrence clusters appeared to be linked to parvovirus B19, influenza, CMV and Epstein-Barr virus, according to a later analysis. In both the original and validation cohorts, the classifier was reported to diagnose cytomegalovirus status with high specificity and sensitivity. In an earlier analysis of some 540 of the donors, most TCR beta V segments appeared in productive rearrangements about 90% or about 30% of the time, broadly matching IMGT annotations. Some IMGT-functional V segments, including TRBV6-2 and TRBV6-3, could not be distinguished by the 87-base-pair reads and were therefore excluded. In a later analysis, the rate of TCR association differed among HLA loci, with DRB1 alleles having the most associated TCRs and HLA-C alleles having the fewest. HLA typing was unavailable for some donors at each locus, so association tests used only the typed subset. Only TCR beta chains were sequenced in this cohort, and the absence of alpha or paired-chain data limited detectable features.

V is pared back by 0 bases and J by 9 bases, with 15 bases lying between the germline termini. The germline V gene specifies SGHRS as CDR1 and YFSETQ as CDR2. The CDR3 measures 15 amino acids from cysteine to phenylalanine. Only the CDR3 DNA is retained, 45 bases long and in frame from the first base. The cohort consisted of some 730 healthy bone marrow donors. Cohort members were all nominally healthy when sampled, although unrecorded immune exposures were likely present. The donor was CMV seronegative and was included in the group of a few hundred seronegative cohort members. Each donor provided a peripheral blood sample, and peripheral blood mononuclear cells were used for TCR beta sequencing. The Qiagen DNeasy Blood Extraction Kit was used to extract genomic DNA from the blood cell samples. Library generation was performed with the immunoSEQ multiplex PCR assay. The multiplex PCR relied on a mix of 60 forward primers for TCR Vbeta segments and 13 reverse primers for TCR Jbeta segments. The CDR3 region of rearranged TCR beta genes was amplified from genomic DNA by a multiplex PCR assay. On the Illumina HiSeq System, the amplified TCR beta libraries were sequenced as 87-base-pair reads. The source study handled its data this way. A later analysis tallied tens of millions of unique TCR beta chains across the approximately 670 repertoires, and about 12 million of those chains were shared by two or more donors. A nearest-neighbor algorithm error-corrected the raw reads and collapsed the reads into unique sequences, merging closely related sequences to remove PCR and sequencing errors. V, D and J gene segments were assigned by aligning CDR3 sequences to IMGT reference sequences. For a sequence to be retained, a match of at least six nucleotides was required to both a V gene segment and a J gene segment. Rearrangements were classified as productive when the CDR3 lacked stop codons and remained in frame with V and J, and all other rearrangements were classified as non-productive. Following IMGT convention, CDR3 was defined as the stretch from the second conserved V-encoded cysteine to the conserved J-encoded phenylalanine. The earlier analysis of 500 to 650 of the donors excluded any sequence lacking an unambiguous match to a single V gene segment. In an earlier analysis of more than 500 of the donors, a V segment was called functional when productive rearrangements were above 56.7%, and segregating when the standard deviation between donors exceeded 5%. To diagnose cytomegalovirus status from the catalog of TCR beta chain sequences, a statistical classification framework was built. V and J gene assignment, in a later analysis, came from comparing TCR nucleotide sequences with IMGT/GENE-DB human TR gene sequences. Using the TCRdist pipeline, a later analysis assigned CDR3 sequences along with most-parsimonious VDJ recombination scenarios. In a later analysis, every TCR beta chain was defined by the combination of its CDR3 amino acid sequence and its V-gene family, and reads without a unique V-gene family were dropped. As a way to deal with suspected cross-contamination and a sequencing artifact, a later analysis dropped hundreds of nucleotide sequences that were highly shared and had low generation probability. In a later analysis, a clonal expansion index was calculated for each public chain from normalized within-repertoire ranks of inferred template counts. In a later analysis, generation probabilities were computed with a VDJ recombination model fitted to out-of-frame rearrangements, and the resulting probabilities were checked against IGoR. A later analysis scored TCR-TCR, TCR-HLA and TCR-CMV co-occurrence with hypergeometric tests, applying a repertoire-size bias correction to TCR pairs. To estimate false discovery rates, a later analysis permuted the HLA or CMV assignments 20 times. In a later analysis, co-occurring TCRs were grouped using DBSCAN, with TCRdist sequence similarity added in when clustering inside HLA-allele-positive subsets. For co-occurrence clustering, repertoires with fewer than 30,000 or more than 120,000 public chains were excluded, along with roughly 5 repertoires with anomalous nucleotide sharing. Here the immuneACCESS table is served through TCRdb, limited to in-frame sequences with V and J called. Missing clones are a known gap in these copies; in checked studies unresolved V genes cover under half, and the rest lacks a known reason. Clone size and V and J calls were adopted from that table, with D and trimming inferred from the DNA. This sample holds about 140,000 clones; around 80% were observed only once. Clones ranked in the top ten supply over 2% of the sample.

Worth noting for this clone: Its recognized antigen is unknown. Per-nucleotide qualities are absent, and no much larger clonotype sits a single base away.

The receptor comes from a man aged 45-60 years in good health and CMV-seronegative. Recombination joined TRBV5-1 with TRBJ2-2, with the D gene call left open. The source material was PBMCs. The CDR3 sequence is CASSLVGPRSRELFF. The sequence in DNA is TGCGCCAGCAGCTTGGTTGGGCCCCGCTCCCGGGAGCTGTTTTTT.